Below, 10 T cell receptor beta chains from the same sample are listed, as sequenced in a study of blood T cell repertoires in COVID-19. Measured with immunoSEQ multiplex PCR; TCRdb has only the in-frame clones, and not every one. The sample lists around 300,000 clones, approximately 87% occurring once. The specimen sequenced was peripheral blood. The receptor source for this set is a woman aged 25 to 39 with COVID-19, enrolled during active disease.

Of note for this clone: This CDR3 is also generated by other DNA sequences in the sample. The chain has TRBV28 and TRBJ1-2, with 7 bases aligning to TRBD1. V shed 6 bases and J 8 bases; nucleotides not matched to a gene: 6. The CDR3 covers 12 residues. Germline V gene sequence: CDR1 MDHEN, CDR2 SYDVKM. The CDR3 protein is CASRPDRVGYTF. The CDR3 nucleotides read TGTGCCAGCAGGCCCGACAGGGTGGGCTACACCTTC.

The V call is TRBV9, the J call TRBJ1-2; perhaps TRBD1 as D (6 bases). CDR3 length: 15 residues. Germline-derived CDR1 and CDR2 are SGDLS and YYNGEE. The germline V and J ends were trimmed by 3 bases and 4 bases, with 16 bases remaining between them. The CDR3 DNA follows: TGTGCCAGCAGCGACCAGACCAGGGGCCTCTATGGCTACACCTTC. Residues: CASSDQTRGLYGYTF. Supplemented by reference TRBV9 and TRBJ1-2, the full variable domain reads DSGVTQTPKHLITATGQRVTLRCSPRSGDLSVYWYQQSLDQGLQFLIQYYNGEERAKGNILERFSAQQFPDLHSELNLSSLELGDSALYFCASSDQTRGLYGYTFGSGTRLTVV.

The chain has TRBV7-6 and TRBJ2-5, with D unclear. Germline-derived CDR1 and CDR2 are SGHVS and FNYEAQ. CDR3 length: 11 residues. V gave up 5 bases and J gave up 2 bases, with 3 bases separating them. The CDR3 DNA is TGTGCCAGCAGCCATCAAGAGACCCAGTACTTC. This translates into CASSHQETQYF.

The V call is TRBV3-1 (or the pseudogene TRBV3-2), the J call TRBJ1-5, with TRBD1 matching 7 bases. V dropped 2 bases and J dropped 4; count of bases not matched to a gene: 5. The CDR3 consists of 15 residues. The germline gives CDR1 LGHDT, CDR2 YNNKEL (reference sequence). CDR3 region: CASSQQGGVNQPQHF. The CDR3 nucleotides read TGTGCCAGCAGCCAACAAGGGGGCGTAAATCAGCCCCAGCATTTT.

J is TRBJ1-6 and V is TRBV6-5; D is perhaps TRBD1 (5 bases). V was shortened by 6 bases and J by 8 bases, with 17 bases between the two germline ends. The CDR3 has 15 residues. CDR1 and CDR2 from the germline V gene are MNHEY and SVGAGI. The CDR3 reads CASSPREGRHSPLHF. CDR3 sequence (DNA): TGTGCCAGCAGCCCCCGGGAGGGGAGACATTCACCCCTCCACTTT.

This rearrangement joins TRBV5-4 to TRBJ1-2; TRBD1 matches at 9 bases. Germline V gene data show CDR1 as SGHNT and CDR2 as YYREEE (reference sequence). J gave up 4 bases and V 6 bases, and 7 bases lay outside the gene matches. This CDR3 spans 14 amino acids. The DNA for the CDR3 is TGTGCCAGCACCCGGACAGGGGAGGGCTATGGCTACACCTTC. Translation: CASTRTGEGYGYTF.

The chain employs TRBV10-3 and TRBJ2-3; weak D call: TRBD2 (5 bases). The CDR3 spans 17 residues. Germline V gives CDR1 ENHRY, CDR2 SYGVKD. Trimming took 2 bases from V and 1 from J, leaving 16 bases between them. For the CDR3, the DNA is TGTGCCATCAGTGAGGAGGGAACTCGTCAGGGCACAGATACGCAGTATTTT. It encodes CAISEEGTRQGTDTQYF.

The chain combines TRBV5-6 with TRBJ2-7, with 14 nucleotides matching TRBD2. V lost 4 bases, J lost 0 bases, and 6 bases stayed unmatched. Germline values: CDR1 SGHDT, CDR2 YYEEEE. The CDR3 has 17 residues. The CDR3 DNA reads TGTGCCAGCAGCCGGAGGACTAGCGGGAGGAGCTCCTACGAGCAGTACTTC. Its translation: CASSRRTSGRSSYEQYF.

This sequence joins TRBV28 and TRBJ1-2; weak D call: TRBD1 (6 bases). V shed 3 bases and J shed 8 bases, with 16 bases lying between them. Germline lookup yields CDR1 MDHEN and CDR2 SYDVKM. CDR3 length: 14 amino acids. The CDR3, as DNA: TGTGCCAGCAGTTTGTCAGGGGTTGGGGTAGGCTACACCTTC. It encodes CASSLSGVGVGYTF.

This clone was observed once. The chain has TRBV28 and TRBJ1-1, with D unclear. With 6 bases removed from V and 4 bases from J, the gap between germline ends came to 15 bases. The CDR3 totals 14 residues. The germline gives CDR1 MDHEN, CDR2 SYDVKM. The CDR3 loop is CASSSSGLGTEAFF. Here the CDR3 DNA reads TGTGCCAGCAGCTCCAGCGGGCTGGGCACTGAAGCTTTCTTT.